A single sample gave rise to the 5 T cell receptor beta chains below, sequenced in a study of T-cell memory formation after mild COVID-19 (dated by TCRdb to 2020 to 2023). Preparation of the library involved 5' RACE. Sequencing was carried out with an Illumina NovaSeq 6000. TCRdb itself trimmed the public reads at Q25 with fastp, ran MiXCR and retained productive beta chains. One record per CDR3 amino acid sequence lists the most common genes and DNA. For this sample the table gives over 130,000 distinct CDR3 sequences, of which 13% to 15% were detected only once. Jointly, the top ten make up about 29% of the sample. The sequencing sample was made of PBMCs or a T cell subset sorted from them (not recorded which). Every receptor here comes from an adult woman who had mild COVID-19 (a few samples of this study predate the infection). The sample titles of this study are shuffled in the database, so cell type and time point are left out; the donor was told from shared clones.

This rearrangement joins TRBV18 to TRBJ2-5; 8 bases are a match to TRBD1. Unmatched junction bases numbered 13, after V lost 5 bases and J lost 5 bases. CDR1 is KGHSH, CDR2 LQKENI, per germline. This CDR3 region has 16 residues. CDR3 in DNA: TGTGCCAGCTCAGACGTCCCGGGGACAGGAGGGGAGACCCAGTACTTC. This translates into CASSDVPGTGGETQYF. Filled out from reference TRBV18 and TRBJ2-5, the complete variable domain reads NAGVMQNPRHLVRRRGQEARLRCSPMKGHSHVYWYRQLPEEGLKFMVYLQKENIIDESGMPKERFSAEFPKEGPSILRIQQVVRGDSAAYFCASSDVPGTGGETQYFGPGTRLLVL.

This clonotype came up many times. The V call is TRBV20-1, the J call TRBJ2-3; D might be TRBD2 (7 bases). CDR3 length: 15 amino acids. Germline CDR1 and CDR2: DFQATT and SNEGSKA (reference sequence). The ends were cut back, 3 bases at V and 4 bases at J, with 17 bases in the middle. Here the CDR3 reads CSASRGRAGSDTQYF. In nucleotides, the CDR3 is TGCAGTGCTAGTAGGGGGAGGGCCGGTTCAGATACGCAGTATTTT.

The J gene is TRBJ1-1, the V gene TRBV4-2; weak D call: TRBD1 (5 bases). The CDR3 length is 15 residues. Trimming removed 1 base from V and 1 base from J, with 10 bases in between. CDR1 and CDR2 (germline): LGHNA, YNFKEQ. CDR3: CASSQGITGNTEAFF. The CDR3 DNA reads TGTGCCAGCAGCCAAGGTATTACAGGGAACACTGAAGCTTTCTTT.

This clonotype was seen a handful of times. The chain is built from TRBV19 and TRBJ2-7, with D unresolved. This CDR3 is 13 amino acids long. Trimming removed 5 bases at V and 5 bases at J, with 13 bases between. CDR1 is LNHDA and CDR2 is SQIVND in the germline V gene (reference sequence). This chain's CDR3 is CASSRRSFDEQYF. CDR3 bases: TGTGCCAGTAGTCGTAGGAGTTTCGACGAGCAGTACTTC.

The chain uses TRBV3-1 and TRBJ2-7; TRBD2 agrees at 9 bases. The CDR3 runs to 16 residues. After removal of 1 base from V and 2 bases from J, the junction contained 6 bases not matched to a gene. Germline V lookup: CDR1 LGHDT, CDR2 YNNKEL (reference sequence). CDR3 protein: CASSQVGRGGAYEQYF. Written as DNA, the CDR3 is TGTGCCAGCAGCCAAGTAGGTCGCGGGGGGGCCTACGAGCAGTACTTC.